This TCR beta chain is drawn from a study of vaccination and CD4 T cells after COVID-19. Deletions cut 0 bases from V and 5 bases from J, with 15 bases between. The CDR3 is made up of 15 amino acids. Germline CDR1 is DFQATT and CDR2 is SNEGSKA (reference sequence). For this clonotype: Its antigen is unknown.

The study sequenced cultured CD4+ T cell DNA using the Oncomine TCR Beta short-read assay. TCRdb reprocessed the PCR reads with MiXCR, giving one entry per CDR3 protein. The sample holds 450 to 600 distinct CDR3 sequences, about 16% seen once. This sample's treatment: roughly nine-day PBMC culture with coronavirus spike peptide pools or control peptides (ViraFEST assay). From the unexposed donor, CD4+ T cells were collected ahead of the COVID-19 pandemic (2011-2018). Negative selection yielded CD4+ T cells from day-10 cultures. The source material was CD4+ T cells from blood, cultured in vitro. The gene calls are TRBV20-1 and TRBJ2-3; D is possibly TRBD1 (8 bases). This sequence was found in a human donor in good health. This CDR3 reads CSARDSTGGGDTQYF. The CDR3 DNA sequence: TGCAGTGCTAGAGATTCCACAGGGGGGGGAGATACGCAGTATTTT.